What follows are 10 T cell receptor beta chains derived from one specimen sequenced in a study of blood T cell repertoires in COVID-19. Assay: immunoSEQ multiplex PCR; the TCRdb copy retains only in-frame clones and omits some. Of 36,000 or so clones detected, around 88% appear once; the ten largest clones hold roughly 4.5%. Sequenced material: peripheral blood. The receptors were sampled from a woman in her 70s with active COVID-19.

This chain joins TRBV5-4 and TRBJ2-5; 8 positions agree with TRBD2. The CDR3 totals 15 residues. CDR1 is SGHNT and CDR2 is YYREEE in the germline V gene (reference sequence). The V and J ends lost 2 bases and 5 bases, in that order; junction bases with no gene match: 8. The CDR3 reads CASSFRGGPQETQYF. CDR3 DNA sequence: TGTGCCAGCAGCTTTCGGGGGGGGCCCCAGGAGACCCAGTACTTC.

The genes are TRBV11-3 and TRBJ2-1; 13 bases line up with TRBD2. Trimming took 3 bases from V and 2 from J; bases not matched to a gene: 1. CDR1 and CDR2 (germline): SGHNT, YENEEA. The CDR3 extends over 16 amino acids. The CDR3 DNA reads as TGTGCCAGCAGCTTTGGGACTAGCGGGGCCTACAATGAGCAGTTCTTC. Translating it yields CASSFGTSGAYNEQFF.

The rearrangement joins TRBV4-1 to TRBJ2-5, with a weak D call TRBD2 (5 bases). Germline-derived CDR1 and CDR2 are MGHRA and YSYEKL. The CDR3 runs to 15 residues. The V end was cut by 1 base, the J end by 8 bases, with 17 bases between. In DNA, the CDR3 is TGCGCCAGCAGCCAAGTGCTTCTAGCCCTGGCAACCCAGTACTTC. Protein product: CASSQVLLALATQYF.

The gene calls are TRBV13 and TRBJ2-7, with D perhaps TRBD1 (7 bases). Germline CDR1 and CDR2: PRHDT and FYEKMQ (reference sequence). The CDR3 loop spans 15 amino acids. The V and J ends lost 5 bases and 5 bases respectively, with 19 bases between them. The CDR3 here is CASSVVGQGGDEQYF. DNA for the CDR3: TGTGCCAGCAGCGTAGTCGGCCAGGGGGGAGACGAGCAGTACTTC.

The chain has TRBV4-2 and TRBJ2-3, with TRBD2 matching 8 bases. Per the germline V gene, CDR1 is LGHNA and CDR2 is YNFKEQ. V was pared by 1 base and J by 6 bases, with 15 bases of the junction left unmatched. There are 18 residues in the CDR3. The CDR3: CASSQATTRGGGLDTQYF. The CDR3 DNA reads as TGTGCCAGCAGCCAAGCCACCACCCGGGGCGGGGGGCTCGATACGCAGTATTTT.

The chain carries TRBV6-2 or TRBV6-3 and TRBJ2-3; 8 nucleotides match TRBD1. The CDR3 length is 14 residues. Per the germline V gene, CDR1 is MNHEY and CDR2 is SVGEGT. J lost 4 bases, V lost 5 bases, and 5 bases had no gene match. Here the CDR3 reads CASSLTGGADTQYF. CDR3 in DNA: TGTGCCAGCAGTCTTACAGGGGGTGCAGATACGCAGTATTTT.

This sequence joins TRBV15 and TRBJ2-5; perhaps TRBD1 as D (5 bases). Trimming removed 5 bases at V and 4 bases at J, with 23 bases between. The V gene's germline CDR1 is LNHNV and CDR2 YYDKDF (reference sequence). The CDR3 contains 17 residues. The CDR3: CATSPKGAGFSGETQYF. The CDR3, as DNA: TGTGCCACCAGCCCAAAAGGGGCAGGGTTCTCTGGAGAGACCCAGTACTTC.

This clone was recorded once. The chain is built from TRBV28 and TRBJ2-7, with 8 positions matching TRBD2. This CDR3 is 16 amino acids long. Per germline, CDR1 MDHEN and CDR2 SYDVKM. V dropped 3 bases and J dropped 1; count of bases not matched to a gene: 8. CDR3 sequence (DNA): TGTGCCAGCAGTTTTTCCCTAGCGGGCTTGTCCTACGAGCAGTACTTC. This gives the protein CASSFSLAGLSYEQYF.

The rearrangement uses TRBV6-6 and TRBJ1-3, with 9 bases fitting TRBD1. Trimming cost V 10 bases and J 8 bases; bases outside gene matches: 12. This CDR3 is 14 amino acids long. CDR1 is MNHNY and CDR2 is SVGAGI in the germline V gene (reference sequence). The CDR3, as DNA: TGTGCCACCGCTCCGACAGGGGGAGGACACACCATATATTTT. Translation gives CATAPTGGGHTIYF.

CDR3 sequence: CAISQTFLGDEQFF. In DNA form, the CDR3 reads TGTGCCATCAGTCAAACCTTCCTCGGGGATGAGCAGTTCTTC. The rearrangement links TRBV10-3 to TRBJ2-1, with a possible D match to TRBD2 (5 bases). CDR1 ENHRY and CDR2 SYGVKD come from the germline V gene. CDR3 length equals 14 residues. V was clipped by 5 bases and J by 8 bases, with 16 bases between them.